The 31 T cell receptor beta chains reported below all come from one sample, sequenced in a study of human T cells and chemical hapten exposure. TCRdb called the RACE reads again in MiXCR, with one record for every CDR3 protein. This sample has more than 100,000 distinct CDR3 sequences, with about 13% found just once. Stated time point: pre-sensitization, week 0. Treatment of the sample: therapeutic diphenylcyclopropenone sensitization with weekly scalp DPC. The sample in question was whole blood, obtained in connection with sensitization to the hapten diphenylcyclopropenone (DPC). The receptor set was obtained from a woman in her late teens or twenties with alopecia areata. Some clones in this sample may be carry-over from other donors' samples.

This clonotype has ten or more counts. This sequence joins TRBV30 and TRBJ1-1, with 8 bases fitting TRBD1. Germline values: CDR1 GTSNPN, CDR2 SVGIG (reference sequence). Losses at the gene ends were 5 bases for V and 2 bases for J; bases not matched to a gene: 1. The CDR3 has 12 residues. The CDR3 nucleotides read TGTGCCTGGGACAGGGGCAACACTGAAGCTTTCTTT. Its protein product is CAWDRGNTEAFF.

About this clonotype itself: A much bigger clone sits one base away, suggesting this may be a read error. The chain is built from TRBV2 and TRBJ2-3, with 9 bases lining up with TRBD1. The CDR3 has 14 amino acids. The trim removed 4 bases at V and 8 bases at J, leaving 7 bases unmatched. The germline V gene has CDR1 SNHLY and CDR2 FYNNEI. CDR3 nucleotide sequence: TGTGCCAGCAGTGGGGACAGGGAATGGGGTACGCAGTATTTT. It yields the protein CASSGDREWGTQYF.

This clonotype was seen only a few times. The chain employs TRBV12-3 or TRBV12-4 and TRBJ2-2, with TRBD1 matching over 8 bases. The CDR3 extends over 18 amino acids. V gave up 1 base and J gave up 6 bases; unmatched junction bases: 13. DNA of the CDR3: TGTGCCAGCAGTTTAGAGTCCCTTGGACAGGGTGAGGCCGGGGAGCTGTTTTTT. This codes for CASSLESLGQGEAGELFF.

The chain recombines TRBV19 with TRBJ2-2, with no clear D. The CDR3 loop spans 12 amino acids. The V and J ends lost 10 bases and 9 bases respectively, with 15 bases between them. Germline assignment: CDR1 LNHDA and CDR2 SQIVND (reference sequence). The CDR3 spells CATSRFGWELFF. The CDR3 nucleotides read TGTGCCACCAGTAGGTTTGGTTGGGAGCTGTTTTTT.

The V call is TRBV6-2 or TRBV6-3, the J call TRBJ2-7; unclear D gene. Trimming took off 2 bases at V and 5 bases at J, with 10 bases between the two ends. The CDR3 loop spans 13 amino acids. From germline, CDR1 is MNHEY and CDR2 SVGEGT. This CDR3 reads CASSYGQYHEQYF. The CDR3 region has the DNA TGTGCCAGCAGTTACGGGCAGTACCACGAGCAGTACTTC.

This clonotype was observed a few times. The chain has TRBV27 and TRBJ2-2; the D is unclear. Germline V gene sequence: CDR1 MNHEY, CDR2 SMNVEV (reference sequence). Between the trimmed V and J ends, which lost 5 bases and 7 bases, there was a span of 5 bases. This CDR3 spans 11 amino acids. CDR3 protein: CASSAYGELFF. The DNA of the CDR3 is TGTGCCAGCAGTGCCTACGGGGAGCTGTTTTTT.

This clonotype was recorded a few times. This rearrangement joins TRBV12-5 to TRBJ1-6; D perhaps matches TRBD1 (5 bases). The germline V and J ends were trimmed by 6 bases and 4 bases, with 22 bases remaining between them. The V gene's germline CDR1 is LGHNT and CDR2 FRNRAP. This CDR3 has 18 amino acids. The CDR3 region has the DNA TGTGCTAGTGGCTCTGGGGGTCTACAGGAAAATTATAATTCACCCCTCCACTTT. Amino acids: CASGSGGLQENYNSPLHF.

This clonotype was found a few times. At one end the junction does not follow the germline gene, possibly because of a read error. Here the CDR3 reads CASSQDWVASTDTQYF. CDR3 sequence (DNA): TGCGCCAGCAGCCAAGATTGGGTTGCTAGCACAGATACGCAGTATTTT. This chain joins TRBV4-2 and TRBJ2-3; D not certain. CDR1 LGHNA and CDR2 YNFKEQ come from the germline V gene. This CDR3 spans 16 amino acids.

The chain has TRBV14 and TRBJ2-3; 11 positions agree with TRBD2. Germline CDR1 and CDR2: SGHDN and FVKESK. The CDR3 is 16 residues long. V lost 4 bases and J lost 2; bases outside the gene matches: 5. The CDR3 is CASSPASGGHTDTQYF. The DNA for the CDR3 is TGTGCCAGCAGCCCCGCTAGCGGGGGGCACACAGATACGCAGTATTTT.

The chain is built from TRBV7-9 and TRBJ2-1, with 7 nucleotides matching TRBD1. The V segment lost 4 bases and the J segment 8 bases; nucleotides outside the gene matches: 8. The germline V gene encodes CDR1 SEHNR and CDR2 FQNEAQ (reference sequence). This CDR3 comprises 14 residues. In DNA form, the CDR3 reads TGTGCCAGCAGCTCACAGGGGATGGGGTATGAGCAGTTCTTC. Translation gives CASSSQGMGYEQFF.

The chain is built from TRBV9 and TRBJ2-7, with 10 bases lining up with TRBD1. The CDR3 is made up of 14 amino acids. Germline CDR1 and CDR2: SGDLS and YYNGEE. Trimming at V came to 3 bases and at J to 3 bases, leaving 3 bases not matched to a gene. The CDR3 protein is CASSAGQGNYEQYF. CDR3 DNA sequence: TGTGCCAGCAGCGCGGGACAGGGGAACTACGAGCAGTACTTC.

This clonotype has only a few counts. The chain recombines TRBV6-2 or TRBV6-3 with TRBJ1-2; 9 positions agree with TRBD1. Per the germline V gene, CDR1 is MNHEY and CDR2 is SVGEGT. Trimming cost V 4 bases and J 2 bases; bases outside gene matches: 5. The CDR3 length is 15 residues. In nucleotides, the CDR3 is TGTGCCAGCAGTTCCGCCGGGACAGGGAACTATGGCTACACCTTC. This sequence encodes CASSSAGTGNYGYTF.

The chain joins TRBV4-3 to TRBJ1-2, with D perhaps matching TRBD1 (5 bases). The CDR3 length is 15 residues. Germline CDR1 LGHNA, CDR2 YSLEER. V dropped 0 bases and J dropped 4 bases, with 12 bases sitting between them. Here the CDR3 reads CASSQDSGTGYGYTF. Here the CDR3 DNA reads TGCGCCAGCAGCCAAGATTCAGGGACTGGCTATGGCTACACCTTC.

This clonotype was counted at least ten times. This rearrangement joins TRBV7-6 to TRBJ1-2; a weak D match, TRBD1 (6 bases). Germline V gives CDR1 SGHVS, CDR2 FNYEAQ. Deletions cut 1 base from V and 8 bases from J, with 14 bases between. This CDR3 has 14 residues. Here the CDR3 DNA reads TGTGCCAGCAGCTTAGGGCAGGGGAGCGGCGGCTACACCTTC. This gives the protein CASSLGQGSGGYTF.

J is TRBJ2-1 and V is TRBV3-1, with TRBD2 identical over 9 bases. The V gene end was trimmed by 3 bases and the J gene end by 9 bases; junction bases not matched to a gene: 9. The CDR3 runs 15 residues. Germline V gives CDR1 LGHDT, CDR2 YNNKEL (reference sequence). CDR3 DNA: TGTGCCAGCAGCCAGGCGGCTAGCGGGGTGGGTGAGCAGTTCTTC. This translates into CASSQAASGVGEQFF.

The rearrangement joins TRBV6-5 to TRBJ1-2; D call uncertain. CDR3 size: 12 residues. CDR1 is MNHEY and CDR2 is SVGAGI in the germline V gene. Trimming removed 8 bases from V and 4 bases from J, with 11 bases in between. The CDR3 loop reads CASRKALYGYTF. CDR3 bases: TGTGCCAGCCGTAAAGCGCTCTATGGCTACACCTTC.

The table lists this clonotype with many counts. The chain links TRBV7-9 to TRBJ2-5; D not resolved. The CDR3 is made up of 13 amino acids. Trimming removed 3 bases from V and 5 bases from J, with 10 bases in between. Per germline, CDR1 SEHNR and CDR2 FQNEAQ (reference sequence). The chain's CDR3 is CASSFGMDETQYF. CDR3 DNA sequence: TGTGCCAGCAGCTTTGGCATGGACGAGACCCAGTACTTC.

This clonotype is a singleton in its sample. The germline gene is not matched at one end of the junction; a read error may be the cause. The rearrangement uses TRBV4-3 and TRBJ2-3, with D possibly called TRBD1 or TRBD2 (6 bases each). CDR1 is LGHNA and CDR2 is YSLEER in the germline V gene. The CDR3 sequence is 17 residues long. In nucleotides, the CDR3 is TGCACCAGCAGCCAAGTCATCGGGGGCCTATTCACAGATACGCAGTATTTT. It translates to CTSSQVIGGLFTDTQYF.

This sequence joins TRBV3-1 and TRBJ1-1; no clear D gene. Germline V lookup: CDR1 LGHDT, CDR2 YNNKEL (reference sequence). This CDR3 is built from 15 residues. Trimming cost V 0 bases and J 10 bases, with 18 bases left between them. CDR3 DNA: TGTGCCAGCAGCCAAGATTTGGCCCTCCCGTGGGGAGCTTTCTTT. Translating it yields CASSQDLALPWGAFF.

This clonotype was seen only a few times. The genes are TRBV25-1 and TRBJ2-7, with TRBD1 matching over 8 bases. Trimming at V came to 10 bases and at J to 5 bases, leaving 4 bases not matched to a gene. Germline loops: CDR1 MGHDK, CDR2 SYGVNS. This CDR3 has 11 residues. The CDR3 coding sequence is TGTGCCATCCGCAGGGGGCACGAGCAGTACTTC. It is translated as CAIRRGHEQYF.

The sample holds a few counts of this clonotype. The rearrangement links TRBV4-1 to TRBJ1-6; no firm D call. The CDR3 consists of 17 residues. The germline CDR1 and CDR2 sequences are MGHRA and YSYEKL. V lost 0 bases to trimming and J lost 2 bases, with 11 bases between them. This chain's CDR3 is CASSQDFRIPYNSPLHF. CDR3 DNA: TGCGCCAGCAGCCAAGATTTTCGGATACCCTATAATTCACCCCTCCACTTT.

This sequence joins TRBV5-1 and TRBJ1-4, with D perhaps matching TRBD1 (6 bases). V lost 0 bases and J 12 bases, leaving 15 bases between the germline ends. This CDR3 spans 14 amino acids. Germline V gene lookup returns CDR1 SGHRS and CDR2 YFSETQ. CDR3 in DNA: TGCGCCAGCAGCTTGGACAGGGAACAGGGTGAACTGTTTTTT. As protein: CASSLDREQGELFF. Filled out from reference TRBV5-1 and TRBJ1-4, the complete variable domain reads KAGVTQTPRYLIKTRGQQVTLSCSPISGHRSVSWYQQTPGQGLQFLFEYFSETQRNKGNFPGRFSGRQFSNSRSEMNVSTLELGDSALYLCASSLDREQGELFFGSGTQLSVL.

This clonotype was found many times. CDR3 amino acids: CASSRTGGFSNQPQHF. DNA of the CDR3: TGTGCCAGCAGCCGAACAGGGGGCTTTAGCAATCAGCCCCAGCATTTT. The chain recombines TRBV6-2 or TRBV6-3 with TRBJ1-5, with 9 nucleotides matching TRBD1. Germline CDR1 reads MNHEY; CDR2 reads SVGEGT. The CDR3 sequence is 16 residues long. With V trimmed by 6 bases and J by 0 bases, 6 bases remained unmatched.

This clonotype came up a few times. This chain joins TRBV11-2 and TRBJ2-7; D is perhaps TRBD2 (5 bases). Germline V gene data show CDR1 as SGHAT and CDR2 as FQNNGV. Trimming left V 0 bases short and J 3 bases short, with 12 bases between. The CDR3 is made up of 15 amino acids. CDR3 region: CASSLDRGHFYEQYF. CDR3 DNA sequence: TGTGCCAGCAGCTTAGATCGAGGGCACTTCTACGAGCAGTACTTC. The full variable domain, rest sourced from reference TRBV11-2 and TRBJ2-7, is EAGVAQSPRYKIIEKRQSVAFWCNPISGHATLYWYQQILGQGPKLLIQFQNNGVVDDSQLPKDRFSAERLKGVDSTLKIQPAKLEDSAVYLCASSLDRGHFYEQYFGPGTRLTVT.

This clonotype came up a few times. The chain employs TRBV20-1 and TRBJ2-1, with D possibly matching TRBD1 (6 bases). The CDR3 is 14 amino acids. V was pared by 1 base and J by 4 bases, with 11 bases between. CDR1 is DFQATT, CDR2 SNEGSKA, per germline (reference sequence). CDR3 protein: CSARGYREYNEQFF. Written as DNA, the CDR3 is TGCAGTGCTAGAGGGTACAGGGAGTACAATGAGCAGTTCTTC.

The sample holds a few counts of this clonotype. The gene calls are TRBV7-6 and TRBJ2-1; a weak D match, TRBD1 (5 bases). Per germline, CDR1 SGHVS and CDR2 FNYEAQ. CDR3 length equals 14 residues. Between the trimmed V and J ends, which lost 0 bases and 8 bases, there was a span of 11 bases. CDR3 DNA: TGTGCCAGCAGCTTAGCGCAGGGCAGGGATGAGCAGTTCTTC. Translating it yields CASSLAQGRDEQFF.

This clonotype was found a few times. This chain links TRBV7-2 with TRBJ2-1; 10 bases agree with TRBD2. Germline assignment: CDR1 SGHTA and CDR2 FQGNSA. The CDR3 spans 15 residues. After removal of 6 bases from V and 6 bases from J, the junction contained 8 bases not matched to a gene. CDR3 in DNA: TGTGCCAGCAGTCTTAGCGGGGGGTGGATCAATGAGCAGTTCTTC. It encodes CASSLSGGWINEQFF.

This clonotype has more than one count but fewer than ten. The CDR3 loop is CASSIQGREQYF. Written as DNA, the CDR3 is TGTGCCAGCAGTATTCAGGGTAGGGAGCAGTACTTC. The V gene is TRBV27, the J gene TRBJ2-7; a possible D gene is TRBD1 (5 bases). The CDR3 extends over 12 amino acids. Germline-derived CDR1 and CDR2 are MNHEY and SMNVEV (reference sequence). The V and J ends lost 5 bases and 7 bases respectively, with 12 bases between them.

J is TRBJ2-1 and V is TRBV19, with a weak D call TRBD1 (5 bases). The CDR3 is 15 residues long. V lost 3 bases and J lost 4, with 13 bases in between. The germline CDR1 and CDR2 sequences are LNHDA and SQIVND (reference sequence). The CDR3 nucleotides read TGTGCCAGTAGTATGAGTGACAGTAGGTACAATGAGCAGTTCTTC. Translating gives CASSMSDSRYNEQFF.

The gene calls are TRBV12-5 and TRBJ1-1; D gene unclear. This CDR3 region has 13 residues. Germline V gene lookup returns CDR1 LGHNT and CDR2 FRNRAP. V was trimmed by 8 bases and J by 4 bases, leaving 14 bases between them. CDR3 nucleotide sequence: TGTGCTAGTAGTCCCACCGGTGCCACTGAAGCTTTCTTT. This translates into CASSPTGATEAFF. Looking up the rest from reference TRBV12-5 and TRBJ1-1 gives the full variable domain: DARVTQTPRHKVTEMGQEVTMRCQPILGHNTVFWYRQTMMQGLELLAYFRNRAPLDDSGMPKDRFSAEMPDATLATLKIQPSEPRDSAVYFCASSPTGATEAFFGQGTRLTVV.

The table lists this clonotype with a few counts. This sequence joins TRBV7-9 and TRBJ1-4; 10 bases line up with TRBD1. This CDR3 comprises 16 residues. After removal of 4 bases from V and 9 bases from J, the junction contained 11 bases not matched to a gene. Germline V gene data show CDR1 as SEHNR and CDR2 as FQNEAQ (reference sequence). In DNA form, the CDR3 reads TGTGCCAGCAGCTCCCCCCAGACAGGGGGCGGAAAAAAACTGTTTTTT. Protein sequence: CASSSPQTGGGKKLFF.